This entry describes one TCR beta chain. What it binds is not known. This entry is derived from a study of vaccination effects on CD4 cells after COVID-19. The wider study: Vaccination of participants consisted of two doses of either the BNT162b2 or mRNA-1273 vaccine. General observations from the study: The study had few convalescent patients and no early post-infection timepoints.

Only in-frame clones appear in the TCRdb table, and some are missing; sequencing was by immunoSEQ multiplex PCR. This table holds roughly 41,000 clones, 66% found once. Germline CDR1 and CDR2: MNHNS and SASEGT. The CDR3 length is 14 residues. With V trimmed by 3 bases and J by 7 bases, 4 bases remained unmatched. Before sequencing took place, the ViraFEST assay used viral peptide pools to expand antigen-specific CD4+ T cells. Subsequent to a culture period of 10 days, CD4+ T cells were isolated. Vaccine recipients lacked prior SARS-CoV-2 infection and had negative nucleocapsid antibodies. For each well, about 1.8 million PBMC were cultured with 8.5 to 10 IU/ml IL-2 and around 9 ug/ml peptides. Researchers swapped half the medium for IL-2 medium on both days 3 and 7.

Sequencing used CD4+ T cells from PBMCs cultured with HCoV-OC43 spike peptides, obtained before COVID-19 vaccination. Subset described: HCoV-OC43 spike overlapping peptide pool stimulation. The chain carries TRBV6-1 and TRBJ1-5, with 9 nucleotides matching TRBD1. The origin of this receptor is a human donor who received a COVID-19 vaccine. CDR3 residues: CASSEGQGSQPQHF. CDR3 DNA: TGTGCCAGCAGTGAGGGACAGGGAAGCCAGCCCCAGCATTTT.